One sample yielded the 22 T cell receptor beta chains listed below, sequenced in a study of T cell changes during pregnancy in multiple sclerosis. Method: immunoSEQ multiplex PCR; TCRdb's copy keeps in-frame clones and lacks some. The sample comprises some 27,000 clones, under 95% of which are singletons, and roughly 0.42% rests with the top ten. Material: CD4+ T cells from peripheral blood mononuclear cells, obtained after pregnancy. Receptors were obtained from a female donor with multiple sclerosis, enrolled in a pregnancy study.

The chain's CDR3 is CASSPPVSSYNEQFF. CDR3 sequence (DNA): TGTGCCAGCAGCCCCCCGGTTAGCTCCTACAATGAGCAGTTCTTC. The chain joins TRBV7-9 to TRBJ2-1; D gene unclear. With 5 bases removed from V and 0 bases from J, the gap between germline ends came to 11 bases. CDR1 SEHNR and CDR2 FQNEAQ come from the germline V gene (reference sequence). The CDR3 loop spans 15 amino acids.

This clone occurred a few times. This chain uses TRBV25-1 with TRBJ2-1, with TRBD2 matching 9 bases. CDR3 size: 17 residues. Unmatched junction bases numbered 8, after V lost 1 base and J lost 4 bases. Germline V gene sequence: CDR1 MGHDK, CDR2 SYGVNS. DNA of the CDR3: TGTGCCAGCAGTGAATTGGGCGGGAGGGCAGGTTACAATGAGCAGTTCTTC. Translation: CASSELGGRAGYNEQFF. Drawing the rest from reference TRBV25-1 and TRBJ2-1, the complete variable domain is EADIYQTPRYLVIGTGKKITLECSQTMGHDKMYWYQQDPGMELHLIHYSYGVNSTEKGDLSSESTVSRIRTEHFPLTLESARPSHTSQYLCASSELGGRAGYNEQFFGPGTRLTVL.

The J gene is TRBJ2-7, the V gene TRBV7-2; 10 nucleotides align to TRBD2. The germline V gene has CDR1 SGHTA and CDR2 FQGNSA. Trimming cost V 6 bases and J 4 bases; bases outside gene matches: 12. The CDR3 is made up of 16 amino acids. The CDR3, as DNA: TGTGCCAGCAGGGAAGTAGCGGGAGGACCCTTTTACGAGCAGTACTTC. Translation: CASREVAGGPFYEQYF.

The rearrangement links TRBV18 to TRBJ2-5; TRBD1 agrees at 10 bases. Unmatched junction bases numbered 9, after V lost 4 bases and J lost 7 bases. Germline V gives CDR1 KGHSH, CDR2 LQKENI. The CDR3 extends over 15 amino acids. The DNA of the CDR3 is TGTGCCAGCTCACTAAGACAGGGGGCGCAGGGGACCCAGTACTTC. Translating gives CASSLRQGAQGTQYF.

The chain recombines TRBV5-1 with TRBJ2-5; TRBD2 matches at 10 bases. This CDR3 has 17 residues. Germline loops: CDR1 SGHRS, CDR2 YFSETQ. V was clipped by 1 base and J by 5 bases; unmatched bases: 11. The CDR3 DNA sequence: TGCGCCAGCAGCTTGTTCTCCCTAGCGGGAGATCGGGAGACCCAGTACTTC. It translates to CASSLFSLAGDRETQYF.

This clone has only a few counts. The chain is built from TRBV5-1 and TRBJ1-1, with D perhaps TRBD1 (6 bases). CDR1 is SGHRS and CDR2 is YFSETQ in the germline V gene. Trimming took 0 bases from V and 2 from J, leaving 11 bases between them. CDR3 size: 15 residues. The CDR3 DNA is TGCGCCAGCAGCTTGGAAGCCAGGGGAAACACTGAAGCTTTCTTT. Translated: CASSLEARGNTEAFF.

This chain uses TRBV2 with TRBJ1-5; 10 positions match TRBD1. Unmatched junction bases numbered 3, after V lost 4 bases and J lost 6 bases. This CDR3 spans 14 amino acids. In germline, CDR1 is SNHLY, CDR2 FYNNEI. CDR3: CASSGGQGRQPQHF. CDR3 sequence (DNA): TGTGCCAGCAGTGGGGGACAGGGGCGTCAGCCCCAGCATTTT.

The gene calls are TRBV30 and TRBJ1-1; a possible D gene is TRBD1 (5 bases). CDR3 size: 13 residues. V was pared by 3 bases and J by 3 bases, with 11 bases between. Germline V gene data show CDR1 as GTSNPN and CDR2 as SVGIG (reference sequence). The chain's CDR3 is CAWSRQSDTEAFF. Written as DNA, the CDR3 is TGTGCCTGGAGCAGACAGTCCGACACTGAAGCTTTCTTT.

The CDR3, as DNA: TGTGCCAGCAGCTTAGGGAGGGGTGCACACACTGAAGCTTTCTTT. Amino acids: CASSLGRGAHTEAFF. This chain joins TRBV7-9 and TRBJ1-1; D possibly corresponds to TRBD1 (5 bases). Deletions cut 1 base from V and 3 bases from J, with 12 bases between. CDR1 is SEHNR, CDR2 FQNEAQ, per germline (reference sequence). This CDR3 spans 15 amino acids.

The chain has TRBV19 and TRBJ2-3; 12 nucleotides line up with TRBD2. The CDR3 spans 16 residues. Germline CDR1 and CDR2: LNHDA and SQIVND (reference sequence). V was pared by 2 bases and J by 5 bases, with 5 bases of the junction left unmatched. In DNA form, the CDR3 reads TGTGCCAGTAGTATATCGACTAGCGGGGGCCGAGATACGCAGTATTTT. It specifies CASSISTSGGRDTQYF.

The V call is TRBV11-2, the J call TRBJ2-7; TRBD2 might be the D (6 bases). Germline V gene sequence: CDR1 SGHAT, CDR2 FQNNGV. This CDR3 is built from 15 residues. V lost 1 base and J lost 0, with 10 bases in between. The DNA of the CDR3 is TGTGCCAGCAGCTTAGCCCAGCGGGCCTCCTACGAGCAGTACTTC. Protein: CASSLAQRASYEQYF.

The gene calls are TRBV5-6 and TRBJ1-4; 7 bases map to TRBD1. The V gene end was trimmed by 1 base and the J gene end by 3 bases; junction bases not matched to a gene: 3. The CDR3 length is 15 residues. In germline, CDR1 is SGHDT, CDR2 YYEEEE. This chain's CDR3 is CASSLIGQANEKLFF. For the CDR3, the DNA is TGTGCCAGCAGCTTGATAGGACAGGCTAATGAAAAACTGTTTTTT.

The CDR3 nucleotides read TGTGCCAGCAGTGCATGGCGGGACAGGGCCGTTGGGAATGAGCAGTTCTTC. Amino acids: CASSAWRDRAVGNEQFF. The gene calls are TRBV2 and TRBJ2-1, with 9 bases aligning to TRBD1. Per the germline V gene, CDR1 is SNHLY and CDR2 is FYNNEI. The CDR3 runs 17 residues. J lost 7 bases, V lost 4 bases, and 14 bases had no gene match.

This clone was found once. The chain recombines TRBV5-4 with TRBJ1-1; TRBD1 might be the D (5 bases). V was clipped by 2 bases and J by 2 bases, with 10 bases between them. CDR1 is SGHNT and CDR2 is YYREEE in the germline V gene (reference sequence). This CDR3 spans 14 amino acids. This CDR3 reads CASSLRQTNTEAFF. The CDR3 bases are TGTGCCAGCAGCTTAAGACAGACAAACACTGAAGCTTTCTTT.

This chain uses TRBV11-3 with TRBJ2-1; TRBD2 is a possible D gene (5 bases). Trimming pared 6 bases from V and 4 bases from J, leaving 10 bases between. This CDR3 comprises 13 residues. Germline V gives CDR1 SGHNT, CDR2 YENEEA. The CDR3 is CASSPAGYNEQFF. CDR3 DNA: TGTGCCAGCAGTCCGGCGGGTTACAATGAGCAGTTCTTC.

The chain is built from TRBV5-6 and TRBJ1-1; 9 bases are shared with TRBD1. Germline V gives CDR1 SGHDT, CDR2 YYEEEE. This CDR3 spans 15 amino acids. The J segment lost 2 bases and the V segment lost 7 bases, leaving 9 bases of the junction unmatched. In DNA form, the CDR3 reads TGTGCCAGCCAAGCTACGGGACAGGGTAACACTGAAGCTTTCTTT. This translates into CASQATGQGNTEAFF.

The chain uses TRBV7-9 and TRBJ2-1, with 7 bases fitting TRBD1. There are 14 residues in the CDR3. CDR1 SEHNR and CDR2 FQNEAQ come from the germline V gene (reference sequence). With 2 bases clipped from V and 9 bases from J, the junction kept 7 bases outside the gene matches. Here the CDR3 reads CASSLRQGRVEQFF. The CDR3 DNA is TGTGCCAGCAGCTTAAGACAGGGAAGGGTTGAGCAGTTCTTC. Using reference TRBV7-9 and TRBJ2-1 for the parts outside the CDR3, the full variable domain is DTGVSQNPRHKITKRGQNVTFRCDPISEHNRLYWYRQTLGQGPEFLTYFQNEAQLEKSRLLSDRFSAERPKGSFSTLEIQRTEQGDSAMYLCASSLRQGRVEQFFGPGTRLTVL.

The gene calls are TRBV5-3 and TRBJ2-7; D perhaps matches TRBD1 (5 bases). TRBV5-3 is an ORF for which the function is uncertain. Deletions cut 5 bases from V and 2 bases from J, with 14 bases between. This CDR3 spans 14 amino acids. The CDR3 spells CARSRTQGAYEQYF. The CDR3 bases are TGTGCCAGAAGTCGCACGCAGGGCGCCTACGAGCAGTACTTC.

This clone appeared once. This rearrangement joins TRBV30 to TRBJ1-1, with unresolved D. Per germline, CDR1 GTSNPN and CDR2 SVGIG (reference sequence). Trimming left V 0 bases short and J 1 base short, with 12 bases between. CDR3 size: 15 residues. The CDR3 DNA follows: TGTGCCTGGAGTGTACAATGGGCGGGGAACACTGAAGCTTTCTTT. It translates to CAWSVQWAGNTEAFF.

This clone was observed a single time. The chain combines TRBV11-3 with TRBJ2-3; no clear D gene. The CDR3 contains 15 residues. Per the germline V gene, CDR1 is SGHNT and CDR2 is YENEEA. V lost 1 base and J lost 3, with 11 bases in between. The CDR3 nucleotides are TGTGCCAGCAGCTTAGGTTCAGGCGAGACAGATACGCAGTATTTT. Its translation is CASSLGSGETDTQYF.

The gene calls are TRBV5-4 and TRBJ2-3; 15 bases fit TRBD2. Trimming at V came to 4 bases and at J to 1 base, leaving 4 bases not matched to a gene. Looked up from germline, CDR1 is SGHNT and CDR2 is YYREEE (reference sequence). CDR3 size: 17 residues. CDR3 amino acids: CASSRTSGGGGTDTQYF. For the CDR3, the DNA is TGTGCCAGCAGCCGGACTAGCGGGGGGGGAGGCACAGATACGCAGTATTTT.

V gene TRBV19 combines with J gene TRBJ2-7; 8 nucleotides line up with TRBD2. The trim removed 6 bases at V and 5 bases at J, leaving 6 bases unmatched. CDR3 length: 13 residues. CDR1 and CDR2 (germline): LNHDA, SQIVND (reference sequence). In DNA form, the CDR3 reads TGTGCCAGTAGGATTAGCGGGACCCACGAGCAGTACTTC. It encodes CASRISGTHEQYF.